This T cell receptor beta chain is drawn from a study of blood T cell repertoires in COVID-19. TCRdb's table, derived via immunoSEQ multiplex PCR, lists solely in-frame clones and lacks some. The repertoire includes almost 50,000 clones, 90% of them detected once, and approximately 4% sits in the top ten. The clonotype originates from a human donor in a cohort sampled during active COVID-19. Sequencing was done on a sample of peripheral blood.

The CDR3 DNA sequence: TGTGCCATCAGTGAAATTTCCGGGACTTCGAATGAGCAGTTCTTC. Its translation: CAISEISGTSNEQFF. V and J are TRBV10-3 and TRBJ2-1, with D possibly being TRBD2 (6 bases). CDR3 length equals 15 residues. Germline CDR1 and CDR2: ENHRY and SYGVKD. Trimming stripped 3 bases from V and 7 bases from J, with 16 bases between.